One T cell receptor (beta chain) is described in this entry. The sample belongs to a study of blood T cell repertoires in COVID-19. Across the study: Samples representing acute and convalescent COVID-19 were sourced from the United States, Italy and Spain.

In the authors' workflow: Quantification of nucleated cells was approximated via reference gene primer amplification. Libraries were prepared by immunoSEQ multiplex PCR; TCRdb keeps only in-frame clonotypes and omits some of them. Clonal size and the V and J genes are those of that table, whereas D and trimming came from the DNA. The table records under 300,000 clones, approximately 83% of them present only once. CDR3 length: 15 amino acids. CDR1 is LGHNA and CDR2 is YNFKEQ in the germline V gene. The J segment lost 5 bases and the V segment lost 3 bases, leaving 9 bases of the junction unmatched. The sequence came from a woman aged 70-85 years with acute or convalescent COVID-19. The sequenced sample consisted of peripheral blood. The V gene is TRBV4-2, the J gene TRBJ2-5; 7 bases line up with TRBD1. The CDR3 protein is CASSHQKGQMETQYF. The CDR3 region has the DNA TGTGCCAGCAGCCATCAAAAGGGACAGATGGAGACCCAGTACTTC.